The clone carrying this T cell receptor (beta chain) was observed a handful of times. This entry belongs to a study of blood T cell repertoires in COVID-19. Overall study context: Samples taken during acute and convalescent COVID-19 were collected in the United States, Italy and Spain. Nucleic acid was either cDNA or gDNA, and it came from T cells, B-cell-depleted T cells, or PBMCs.

Original data processing: It was from reference gene primer amplification that nucleated cell counts were estimated. Clones were read by immunoSEQ multiplex PCR, and TCRdb kept only the in-frame ones, dropping some. That table furnishes V, J and clone size, whereas the DNA furnished D and trimming. The profile covers some 33,000 clones, with about 82% appearing a single time and about 7.1% taken by the ten largest. Specimen: peripheral blood. This sequence originates from a man aged 60-69 years with active COVID-19.

The CDR3 loop reads CASSGTSVEETQYF. DNA for the CDR3: TGCGCCAGTTCAGGCACTAGCGTAGAAGAGACCCAGTACTTC. J is TRBJ2-5 and V is TRBV5-1; TRBD2 matches 7 bases. The CDR3 loop spans 14 amino acids. V trimming: 8 bases; J trimming: 3 bases; junction bases outside the gene matches: 10. The germline V gene encodes CDR1 SGHRS and CDR2 YFSETQ. Looking up the rest from reference TRBV5-1 and TRBJ2-5 gives the full variable domain: KAGVTQTPRYLIKTRGQQVTLSCSPISGHRSVSWYQQTPGQGLQFLFEYFSETQRNKGNFPGRFSGRQFSNSRSEMNVSTLELGDSALYLCASSGTSVEETQYFGPGTRLLVL.